The 29 T cell receptor beta chains given below trace back to one sample, sequenced in a study of CD8 T cells in ankylosing spondylitis. Using its own MiXCR run on the 5' RACE reads, TCRdb lists one record per CDR3 protein. The sample holds fewer than 200,000 distinct CDR3 sequences, 15% to 20% seen once. The sample comprised blood, either unsorted or a sorted T cell fraction (not recorded which). The source of these receptors is a male donor with ankylosing spondylitis or in good health (not recorded which).

This clonotype was observed a few times. This chain links TRBV6-5 with TRBJ2-1; 11 bases fit TRBD2. Germline values: CDR1 MNHEY, CDR2 SVGAGI. With V trimmed by 2 bases and J by 0 bases, 6 bases remained unmatched. The CDR3 has 18 residues. DNA for the CDR3: TGTGCCAGCAGTTACCGGCGACTAGCGGGAAGCTCCTACAATGAGCAGTTCTTC. It yields the protein CASSYRRLAGSSYNEQFF.

At least ten counts were recorded for this clonotype. The CDR3 protein is CASSVNTYEQYF. CDR3 in DNA: TGTGCCAGCAGCGTAAACACCTACGAGCAGTACTTC. The chain carries TRBV14 and TRBJ2-7, with unresolved D. This CDR3 spans 12 amino acids. Looked up from germline, CDR1 is SGHDN and CDR2 is FVKESK. V dropped 5 bases and J dropped 2 bases, with 7 bases sitting between them.

This clonotype was seen ten or more times. The genes are TRBV5-1 and TRBJ2-3; 7 bases are a match to TRBD2. Germline lookup yields CDR1 SGHRS and CDR2 YFSETQ. V was clipped by 3 bases and J by 4 bases; unmatched bases: 8. The CDR3 is made up of 15 amino acids. The CDR3 DNA reads as TGCGCCAGCAGCTCCTGGGGAGGGGAGGCAGATACGCAGTATTTT. Encoded protein: CASSSWGGEADTQYF.

The chain couples TRBV9 to TRBJ2-1, with D perhaps TRBD1 or TRBD2 (5 bases each). CDR1 and CDR2 (germline): SGDLS, YYNGEE. V was pared by 1 base and J by 3 bases, with 11 bases between. The CDR3 consists of 15 residues. The CDR3 coding sequence is TGTGCCAGCAGCGTATCAGGGAGTCACTACAATGAGCAGTTCTTC. Its translation: CASSVSGSHYNEQFF.

This clonotype was observed a handful of times. The chain has TRBV5-1 and TRBJ2-5; unclear D gene. Germline V gene sequence: CDR1 SGHRS, CDR2 YFSETQ. This CDR3 is built from 11 residues. With 6 bases removed from V and 1 base from J, the gap between germline ends came to 4 bases. DNA of the CDR3: TGCGCCAGCATGATCCAAGAGACCCAGTACTTC. Its protein product is CASMIQETQYF.

This clonotype was recorded at least ten times. V usage is TRBV11-2 and J usage is TRBJ2-5; D gene unclear. The V end lost 0 bases, the J end lost 7 bases, and 9 bases lay between the germline ends. This CDR3 region has 13 residues. The germline gives CDR1 SGHAT, CDR2 FQNNGV. CDR3 loop: CASSLDRSSTQYF. The CDR3 DNA reads as TGTGCCAGCAGCTTAGATCGTTCTTCGACCCAGTACTTC.

This clonotype rates as medium-sized. The chain is built from TRBV29-1 and TRBJ2-7; the D gene could be TRBD1 or TRBD2 (5 bases each). Germline values: CDR1 SQVTM, CDR2 ANQGSEA. This CDR3 is 13 amino acids long. V gave up 7 bases and J gave up 3 bases, with 16 bases separating them. The DNA for the CDR3 is TGCAGCGCGTCTCGGGACCAGTACTACGAGCAGTACTTC. Residues: CSASRDQYYEQYF.

This clonotype showed up many times. The chain carries TRBV5-1 and TRBJ2-1; no firm D call. The length of the CDR3 is 12 residues. From germline, CDR1 is SGHRS and CDR2 YFSETQ. V lost 2 bases, J lost 9 bases, and 9 bases lay in between. The CDR3 loop is CASSFSRSEQFF. The CDR3 coding sequence is TGCGCCAGCAGCTTTTCTAGGAGTGAGCAGTTCTTC.

The rearrangement uses TRBV20-1 and TRBJ2-3; D perhaps matches TRBD2 (5 bases). Germline V gene lookup returns CDR1 DFQATT and CDR2 SNEGSKA (reference sequence). V dropped 7 bases and J dropped 6 bases, with 8 bases sitting between them. CDR3 size: 10 residues. CDR3 amino acids: CSGPGDTQYF. The CDR3 nucleotides read TGCAGTGGGCCGGGGGATACGCAGTATTTT.

This rearrangement joins TRBV29-1 to TRBJ2-1, with D perhaps given as TRBD1 or TRBD2 (6 bases each). The CDR3 extends over 15 amino acids. The V end was cut by 6 bases, the J end by 0 bases, with 15 bases between. The germline gives CDR1 SQVTM, CDR2 ANQGSEA. The CDR3 sequence: CSVHGGQSSYNEQFF. Written as DNA, the CDR3 is TGCAGCGTCCATGGGGGGCAGAGCTCCTACAATGAGCAGTTCTTC.

Here the CDR3 DNA reads TGTGCCTGGAGTTCTGGACAGGGGATCACTGAAGCTTTCTTT. Its translation: CAWSSGQGITEAFF. This chain connects TRBV30 to TRBJ1-1; 9 nucleotides match TRBD1. This CDR3 has 14 amino acids. In germline, CDR1 is GTSNPN, CDR2 SVGIG (reference sequence). With 2 bases clipped from V and 4 bases from J, the junction kept 5 bases outside the gene matches.

A few counts support this clonotype. This chain uses TRBV29-1 with TRBJ1-1, with D uncertain. Germline V gene data show CDR1 as SQVTM and CDR2 as ANQGSEA. The CDR3 covers 10 residues. V was cut by 7 bases and J by 0 bases, with 3 bases left in between. The chain's CDR3 is CSGVNTEAFF. The CDR3 nucleotides are TGCAGCGGGGTGAACACTGAAGCTTTCTTT.

In regard to this clonotype: Its ends do not fully match the called genes, so a read error is possible. The CDR3: CASKRNIEAFF. The CDR3 DNA follows: TGTGCCAGTAAACGAAACATTGAAGCTTTCTTT. The gene calls are TRBV19 and TRBJ1-1; unclear D gene. CDR3 length equals 11 residues. Germline assignment: CDR1 LNHDA and CDR2 SQIVND (reference sequence).

The chain combines TRBV20-1 with TRBJ2-5; the D is unclear. The CDR3 is 13 amino acids. Germline lookup yields CDR1 DFQATT and CDR2 SNEGSKA (reference sequence). V was clipped by 1 base and J by 2 bases, with 8 bases between them. The CDR3 loop is CSARVYRQETQYF. In DNA, the CDR3 is TGCAGTGCTAGAGTCTACAGACAAGAGACCCAGTACTTC.

The chain combines TRBV20-1 with TRBJ2-1; 7 positions agree with TRBD2. CDR1 is DFQATT, CDR2 SNEGSKA, per germline (reference sequence). V shed 8 bases, J shed 5 bases, and the junction held 12 bases outside the gene matches. This CDR3 has 14 residues. The CDR3 is CSHRRPSGHNEQFF. CDR3 DNA: TGCAGTCACCGGCGGCCTAGCGGCCACAATGAGCAGTTCTTC.

J is TRBJ2-3 and V is TRBV23-1; weak D call: TRBD2 (5 bases). TRBV23-1 is an ORF; its function is uncertain. V was cut by 3 bases and J by 2 bases, with 18 bases left in between. The CDR3 is 17 amino acids. The CDR3 sequence: CASSHPMSGAATDTQYF. The CDR3 nucleotides read TGCGCCAGCAGTCACCCCATGAGCGGAGCCGCCACAGATACGCAGTATTTT.

This clonotype was counted a few times. The genes are TRBV5-1 and TRBJ1-2; 8 bases match TRBD1. In germline, CDR1 is SGHRS, CDR2 YFSETQ. CDR3 size: 17 residues. The trim removed 1 base at V and 0 bases at J, leaving 8 bases unmatched. CDR3 nucleotide sequence: TGCGCCAGCAGCTTGCACGGACAGGGCAAGGCTAACTATGGCTACACCTTC. Translated: CASSLHGQGKANYGYTF.

On this clonotype itself: Since a much larger clone is just one base distant, this may be a read error. The CDR3 does not end in the conserved phenylalanine or tryptophan, so this is likely a read error. The rearrangement uses TRBV5-1 and TRBJ2-3; weak D call: TRBD2 (6 bases). V dropped 3 bases and J dropped 4 bases, with 18 bases sitting between them. The CDR3 sequence is 16 residues long. Germline CDR1 reads SGHRS; CDR2 reads YFSETQ. The CDR3 protein is CASSSRPTTSADTQYL. In DNA, the CDR3 is TGCGCCAGCAGCTCGCGACCAACGACTAGTGCAGATACGCAGTATCTT.

The V call is TRBV5-6, the J call TRBJ2-1, with 8 bases identical to TRBD2. The germline V gene encodes CDR1 SGHDT and CDR2 YYEEEE. The CDR3 sequence is 15 residues long. The V segment lost 2 bases and the J segment 4 bases; nucleotides outside the gene matches: 5. The CDR3 coding sequence is TGTGCCAGCAGCTTAATGCTAGCGGGTTACAATGAGCAGTTCTTC. Its translation is CASSLMLAGYNEQFF.

The chain couples TRBV28 to TRBJ2-1, with D uncertain. The CDR3 is 12 amino acids. V was pared by 6 bases and J by 6 bases, with 9 bases between. The germline gives CDR1 MDHEN, CDR2 SYDVKM. The CDR3 loop reads CASRSQLNEQFF. CDR3 coding DNA: TGTGCCAGCAGGAGCCAGCTCAATGAGCAGTTCTTC.

This clonotype has ten or more counts. This chain links TRBV20-1 with TRBJ2-1; 13 nucleotides line up with TRBD2. J lost 9 bases, V lost 0 bases, and 8 bases had no gene match. Germline loops: CDR1 DFQATT, CDR2 SNEGSKA (reference sequence). This CDR3 spans 16 amino acids. The CDR3 spells CSARDSSGTSGIEQFF. The CDR3 nucleotides read TGCAGTGCTAGAGATTCTTCCGGGACTAGCGGGATTGAGCAGTTCTTC.

This clonotype has at least ten counts. The gene calls are TRBV10-3 and TRBJ2-3; D tentatively reads TRBD1 or TRBD2 (6 bases each). Germline assignment: CDR1 ENHRY and CDR2 SYGVKD. V dropped 8 bases and J dropped 2 bases, with 14 bases sitting between them. CDR3 length: 14 residues. CDR3 DNA sequence: TGTGCCATCTCGGGGGCCAGGGACACAGATACGCAGTATTTT. Translated, it gives CAISGARDTDTQYF.

This clonotype was seen many times. Germline is not matched at one junction end, which may reflect a read error. This chain uses TRBV6-1 with TRBJ1-3; 7 nucleotides line up with TRBD1. Germline values: CDR1 MNHNS, CDR2 SASEGT. The CDR3 runs 16 residues. The CDR3 is CASREEGQGAGNTIYF. The CDR3 coding sequence is TGTGCCAGCAGAGAAGAAGGGCAGGGGGCTGGAAACACCATATATTTT.

This clonotype appeared many times. DNA for the CDR3: TGTGCCAGCTCCCCCTGGGACAGGGAGGAGCAGTACTTC. This gives the protein CASSPWDREEQYF. The chain is built from TRBV18 and TRBJ2-7; 9 nucleotides align to TRBD1. CDR1 and CDR2 from the germline V gene are KGHSH and LQKENI. The V segment lost 6 bases and the J segment 7 bases; nucleotides outside the gene matches: 7. The CDR3 totals 13 residues.

This sequence joins TRBV20-1 and TRBJ2-2, with 11 bases that match TRBD2. The CDR3 is 14 residues long. Germline V CDR1 and CDR2: DFQATT, SNEGSKA (reference sequence). Trimming took 1 base from V and 6 from J; bases not matched to a gene: 1. CDR3 sequence: CSARGTSGSGELFF. The CDR3 DNA is TGCAGTGCTAGAGGGACTAGCGGGTCCGGGGAGCTGTTTTTT.

V is TRBV12-5 and J is TRBJ2-2; perhaps TRBD2 as D (6 bases). Germline V gene data show CDR1 as LGHNT and CDR2 as FRNRAP. The CDR3 runs to 14 residues. Trimming cost V 7 bases and J 5 bases, with 14 bases left between them. The CDR3 here is CASARESRTGELFF. CDR3 DNA: TGTGCTAGTGCCCGGGAGTCGCGGACCGGGGAGCTGTTTTTT.

Only a few counts were recorded for this clonotype. The V gene is TRBV6-4, the J gene TRBJ2-2; no clear D. This CDR3 comprises 13 residues. Between the trimmed V and J ends, which lost 2 bases and 3 bases, there was a span of 4 bases. Looked up from germline, CDR1 is MRHNA and CDR2 is SNTAGT. The CDR3: CASSDLDTGELFF. Written as DNA, the CDR3 is TGTGCCAGCAGTGACCTGGACACCGGGGAGCTGTTTTTT.

In its sample, this clonotype was seen many times. The rearrangement uses TRBV20-1 and TRBJ2-5, with D hard to call. Germline V gene sequence: CDR1 DFQATT, CDR2 SNEGSKA (reference sequence). The CDR3 consists of 12 residues. The CDR3 loop is CRGSSGLETQYF. In DNA, the CDR3 is TGCAGGGGTTCTAGTGGCTTGGAGACCCAGTACTTC.

There are many counts of this clonotype. The chain combines TRBV5-1 with TRBJ1-3; D uncertain. The germline gives CDR1 SGHRS, CDR2 YFSETQ. V lost 4 bases, J lost 4 bases, and 12 bases lay in between. This CDR3 contains 14 residues. CDR3 loop: CASSADRGGNTIYF. CDR3 nucleotide sequence: TGCGCCAGCAGCGCGGACCGTGGGGGAAACACCATATATTTT.